One sample yielded the 27 T cell receptor beta chains listed below, sequenced in a study of identical twins. TCRdb re-called the 5' RACE reads through MiXCR, storing one row per CDR3 protein. This sample has hundreds of thousands of distinct CDR3 sequences; 9% to 15% occur once, and the top ten carry around 1.5%. These same records also appear under a second study, on yellow fever vaccine responses in identical twins.

Sequencing was done on a sample of PBMCs. The source of these receptors is a young woman in good health.

In its sample, this clonotype was seen a few times. This rearrangement joins TRBV18 to TRBJ2-7; the D is unclear. V was trimmed by 4 bases and J by 2 bases, leaving 6 bases between them. Germline values: CDR1 KGHSH, CDR2 LQKENI. The CDR3 is made up of 12 amino acids. The CDR3 reads CASSQSTYEQYV. DNA for the CDR3: TGTGCCAGCTCACAGTCCACCTACGAGCAGTACGTC.

This sequence joins TRBV5-1 and TRBJ1-2, with D tentatively TRBD1 (5 bases). Trimming pared 1 base from V and 2 bases from J, leaving 12 bases between. This CDR3 contains 15 residues. Germline assignment: CDR1 SGHRS and CDR2 YFSETQ. In nucleotides, the CDR3 is TGCGCCAGCAGCTTGTCCCGCGACAGAAACTATGGCTACACCTTC. Its protein is CASSLSRDRNYGYTF.

A few counts support this clonotype. The rearrangement links TRBV20-1 to TRBJ2-5; D tentatively reads TRBD1 or TRBD2 (5 bases each). CDR1 is DFQATT, CDR2 SNEGSKA, per germline (reference sequence). This CDR3 contains 13 residues. The V gene lost 6 bases and the J gene lost 2 bases, with 13 bases spanning the gap. CDR3 sequence: CSAVGRPQETQYF. The CDR3 DNA follows: TGCAGTGCGGTGGGACGGCCGCAAGAGACCCAGTACTTC.

This clonotype was observed a few times. J is TRBJ2-1 and V is TRBV20-1; 8 bases are shared with TRBD2. V was pared by 4 bases and J by 1 base, with 6 bases of the junction left unmatched. Germline-derived CDR1 and CDR2 are DFQATT and SNEGSKA (reference sequence). This CDR3 region has 15 residues. The CDR3 is CSAKISGGSYNEQFF. CDR3 nucleotide sequence: TGCAGTGCTAAGATCAGCGGGGGTTCCTACAATGAGCAGTTCTTC.

This clonotype was recorded at least ten times. The chain links TRBV6-2 or TRBV6-3 to TRBJ2-3, with D maybe TRBD1 (5 bases). CDR1 is MNHEY and CDR2 is SVGEGT in the germline V gene. V was cut by 0 bases and J by 2 bases, with 9 bases left in between. There are 15 residues in the CDR3. CDR3 DNA: TGTGCCAGCAGTTACTCGTTGGACAACACAGATACGCAGTATTTT. Its protein product is CASSYSLDNTDTQYF.

This chain uses TRBV29-1 with TRBJ2-7; TRBD2 matches 12 bases. The CDR3 totals 17 residues. Germline values: CDR1 SQVTM, CDR2 ANQGSEA. Trimming at V came to 4 bases and at J to 3 bases, leaving 13 bases not matched to a gene. DNA of the CDR3: TGCAGCGTTGGTGGCAGCGTGAGACTAGCGGGGGACTACGAGCAGTACTTC. This codes for CSVGGSVRLAGDYEQYF.

A few counts support this clonotype. The chain joins TRBV7-6 to TRBJ2-1; 8 bases align to TRBD2. In germline, CDR1 is SGHVS, CDR2 FNYEAQ. CDR3 size: 13 residues. Trimming cost V 3 bases and J 9 bases; bases outside gene matches: 4. Here the CDR3 reads CASSFFGGAEQFF. CDR3 nucleotide sequence: TGTGCCAGCAGCTTTTTCGGGGGGGCTGAGCAGTTCTTC.

This clonotype was seen repeatedly, ten times or more. The gene calls are TRBV5-6 and TRBJ1-1; D remains ambiguous. CDR1 SGHDT and CDR2 YYEEEE come from the germline V gene. This CDR3 region has 11 residues. V was shortened by 4 bases and J by 8 bases, with 9 bases between the two germline ends. CDR3 in amino acids: CASSAPTEAFF. The CDR3 bases are TGTGCCAGCAGCGCGCCTACAGAAGCTTTCTTT.

This clonotype was counted only a few times. CDR3 sequence reads: CASGESGAGGNEQFF. DNA for the CDR3: TGTGCCAGCGGTGAAAGCGGGGCAGGGGGGAATGAGCAGTTCTTC. This chain links TRBV12-3 or TRBV12-4 with TRBJ2-1; perhaps D is TRBD1 or TRBD2 (7 bases each). The V end lost 8 bases, the J end lost 7 bases, and 21 bases lay between the germline ends. The CDR3 loop spans 15 amino acids.

This chain uses TRBV28 with TRBJ2-1; 10 bases agree with TRBD2. V lost 11 bases, J lost 7 bases, and 11 bases stayed unmatched. This CDR3 contains 14 residues. Per the germline V gene, CDR1 is MDHEN and CDR2 is SYDVKM. CDR3 in amino acids: CAVPSGRARNEQFF. For the CDR3, the DNA is TGTGCCGTTCCGAGCGGGAGGGCCAGGAATGAGCAGTTCTTC.

This clonotype has just a few counts. The V call is TRBV6-1, the J call TRBJ1-2; D uncertain. V was cut by 8 bases and J by 4 bases, with 20 bases left in between. CDR1 and CDR2 from the germline V gene are MNHNS and SASEGT. The CDR3 extends over 15 amino acids. The DNA for the CDR3 is TGTGCCAGCTGTCCCAATGCGGCGGTAGGCTATGGCTACACCTTC. It is translated as CASCPNAAVGYGYTF.

This clonotype occurred many times. The rearrangement joins TRBV6-5 to TRBJ2-5; D gene uncertain. This CDR3 region has 11 residues. Germline CDR1 MNHEY, CDR2 SVGAGI. Trimming pared 10 bases from V and 4 bases from J, leaving 10 bases between. The CDR3 is CATRRRETQYF. The DNA of the CDR3 is TGTGCCACCCGGAGAAGAGAGACCCAGTACTTC.

This chain links TRBV2 with TRBJ1-5; 8 bases map to TRBD1. From germline, CDR1 is SNHLY and CDR2 FYNNEI. CDR3 size: 15 residues. The ends lost 4 bases at V and 3 bases at J; junction bases unmatched: 5. This chain's CDR3 is CASSVRQGNNQPQHF. The DNA of the CDR3 is TGTGCCAGCAGTGTGAGACAGGGGAACAATCAGCCCCAGCATTTT.

The sample holds a few counts of this clonotype. This chain uses TRBV20-1 with TRBJ2-3, with D perhaps given as TRBD1 or TRBD2 (5 bases each). V lost 7 bases to trimming and J lost 2 bases, with 16 bases between them. The CDR3 consists of 14 residues. CDR1 is DFQATT, CDR2 SNEGSKA, per germline (reference sequence). CDR3 coding DNA: TGCAGTGGATACTTACCCGGGACCACAGATACGCAGTATTTT. Encoded protein: CSGYLPGTTDTQYF.

This clonotype was seen only a few times. J is TRBJ2-7 and V is TRBV19; weak D call: TRBD2 (5 bases). The length of the CDR3 is 14 residues. Germline CDR1 reads LNHDA; CDR2 reads SQIVND (reference sequence). The germline V and J ends were trimmed by 4 bases and 2 bases, with 12 bases remaining between them. CDR3 nucleotides: TGTGCCAGTAGTACATACGCCGGGACCTACGAGCAGTACTTC. Its translation: CASSTYAGTYEQYF. The full variable domain, completed using reference TRBV19 and TRBJ2-7, is DGGITQSPKYLFRKEGQNVTLSCEQNLNHDAMYWYRQDPGQGLRLIYYSQIVNDFQKGDIAEGYSVSREKKESFPLTVTSAQKNPTAFYLCASSTYAGTYEQYFGPGTRLTVT.

This clonotype was counted ten times or more. The chain recombines TRBV11-2 with TRBJ2-6; D gene uncertain. V lost 0 bases and J 0 bases, leaving 15 bases between the germline ends. Germline values: CDR1 SGHAT, CDR2 FQNNGV. The CDR3 is made up of 19 amino acids. The CDR3 loop reads CASSLEQAVVRSGANVLTF. The CDR3 DNA follows: TGTGCCAGCAGCTTAGAACAAGCAGTGGTACGCTCTGGGGCCAACGTCCTGACTTTC.

Only a few counts were recorded for this clonotype. CDR3: CSASTLIPDNEQFF. CDR3 DNA: TGCAGCGCCTCCACACTTATTCCAGACAATGAGCAGTTCTTC. V and J are TRBV29-1 and TRBJ2-1; no definite D call. The germline V and J ends were trimmed by 7 bases and 5 bases, with 18 bases remaining between them. The CDR3 length is 14 residues. Looked up from germline, CDR1 is SQVTM and CDR2 is ANQGSEA.

This clonotype was counted once. A read error is possible here, since a much larger clone lies one base away. This chain uses TRBV12-3 or TRBV12-4 with TRBJ2-6; either TRBD1 or TRBD2 may fit D (5 bases each). This CDR3 has 17 residues. The CDR3, as DNA: TGTGCGGTACTTACGTGGCTGGGACCGTCTGGGGCCATCGTCCTGACTTTC. Protein: CAVLTWLGPSGAIVLTF.

This clonotype was recorded a few times. This chain connects TRBV5-1 to TRBJ1-1, with unresolved D. The V gene's germline CDR1 is SGHRS and CDR2 YFSETQ. Between the trimmed V and J ends, which lost 1 base and 4 bases, there was a span of 14 bases. The CDR3 totals 15 residues. The CDR3 DNA sequence: TGCGCCAGCAGCTTGTGGGCAGGAGCAGGCACTGAAGCTTTCTTT. Translation gives CASSLWAGAGTEAFF.

This clonotype has a handful of counts. The chain combines TRBV10-3 with TRBJ1-5; 7 bases agree with TRBD1. The junction had 4 bases not matched to a gene; V was cut back by 6 bases and J by 5 bases. CDR1 ENHRY and CDR2 SYGVKD come from the germline V gene. This CDR3 spans 13 amino acids. Here the CDR3 reads CAIRDRLDQPQHF. The CDR3 nucleotides read TGTGCCATCAGGGACAGGCTTGATCAGCCCCAGCATTTT.

This chain links TRBV5-1 with TRBJ2-2, with TRBD2 matching 8 bases. From germline, CDR1 is SGHRS and CDR2 YFSETQ. The V and J ends lost 0 bases and 7 bases, in that order; junction bases with no gene match: 8. The CDR3 spans 16 residues. CDR3 DNA: TGCGCCAGCAGCTTGGCCTTGCGGGGGGCCAGCGGGGAGCTGTTTTTT. Amino acids: CASSLALRGASGELFF.

In its sample, this clonotype was seen many times. CDR3 coding DNA: TGTGCCAGCAGTTATGAGGTTAACACTGAAGCTTTCTTT. It codes for CASSYEVNTEAFF. The chain is built from TRBV6-5 and TRBJ1-1; D not resolved. Trimming removed 3 bases from V and 2 bases from J, with 7 bases in between. CDR3 length: 13 residues. Germline V CDR1 and CDR2: MNHEY, SVGAGI.

The rearrangement links TRBV11-2 to TRBJ2-7, with 7 bases identical to TRBD2. The germline V gene has CDR1 SGHAT and CDR2 FQNNGV. The CDR3 is 17 amino acids. Trimming at V came to 0 bases and at J to 7 bases, leaving 15 bases not matched to a gene. The CDR3 region has the DNA TGTGCCAGCAGCTTAGATTGGTCGGAGCGGGACCGATTTGAGCAGTACTTC. Residues: CASSLDWSERDRFEQYF.

V is TRBV2 and J is TRBJ2-7; possible D gene TRBD1, 5 bases. The germline V gene has CDR1 SNHLY and CDR2 FYNNEI. V was shortened by 4 bases and J by 0 bases, with 13 bases between the two germline ends. The CDR3 has 15 residues. The CDR3 bases are TGTGCCAGCAGTGTTCCAGGGTGGAGCTCCTACGAGCAGTACTTC. Protein sequence: CASSVPGWSSYEQYF.

The chain joins TRBV6-1 to TRBJ1-6; D is perhaps TRBD1 (5 bases). The germline V and J ends were trimmed by 0 bases and 7 bases, with 16 bases remaining between them. CDR1 MNHNS and CDR2 SASEGT come from the germline V gene. This CDR3 region has 17 residues. The CDR3 DNA follows: TGTGCCAGCAGTGAAGCGCCTAGGGGTCGTGCAAATTCACCCCTCCACTTT. Translation: CASSEAPRGRANSPLHF.

CDR3 in amino acids: CASSTGVSYNSPLHF. DNA of the CDR3: TGTGCCAGCAGTACAGGGGTATCGTATAATTCACCCCTCCACTTT. The chain has TRBV12-3 or TRBV12-4 and TRBJ1-6, with 7 bases matching TRBD1. This CDR3 is built from 15 residues. The junction had 5 bases not matched to a gene; V was cut back by 5 bases and J by 4 bases.

The table lists this clonotype with a few counts. CDR3 region: CASSPRGTGTEAFF. The DNA of the CDR3 is TGTGCCAGCTCACCAAGGGGGACAGGGACTGAAGCTTTCTTT. The J gene is TRBJ1-1, the V gene TRBV18, with 9 bases aligning to TRBD1. Germline loops: CDR1 KGHSH, CDR2 LQKENI. CDR3 length equals 14 residues. The ends lost 2 bases at V and 5 bases at J; junction bases unmatched: 3.